A selection of T cell receptor beta chains follows, all from one sample in a study of T cell responses to AZD1222 COVID-19 vaccine. TCRdb's table, derived via immunoSEQ multiplex PCR, lists solely in-frame clones and lacks some. The data contain about 120,000 clones, about 83% of them singletons. This specimen consisted of peripheral blood, obtained on day 0 of AZD1222 vaccination. The receptors originated from an adult in good health. Both conserved end residues are part of each CDR3. Fields, in order: clone size, V gene, J gene, D gene, CDR3 protein, CDR3 DNA. The D gene is left open where the match is weak. Not every row has a clone size; where given, it reads once, few, many or a size class.

abundance: -
v_gene: TRBV27
j_gene: TRBJ1-6
d_gene: -
CDR3aa: CASRLGRGEGMPLHF
CDR3nt: TGTGCCAGCAGACTGGGACGGGGAGAGGGAATGCCCCTCCACTTT

abundance: once
v_gene: TRBV24-1
j_gene: TRBJ2-3
d_gene: TRBD1
CDR3aa: CATSDPSGQGQDTQYF
CDR3nt: TGTGCCACCAGTGATCCCTCGGGACAGGGGCAAGATACGCAGTATTTT

abundance: -
v_gene: TRBV2
j_gene: TRBJ1-1
d_gene: TRBD1
CDR3aa: CASRDRGRGGAEAFF
CDR3nt: TGTGCCAGCAGGGACAGGGGAAGGGGAGGTGCTGAAGCTTTCTTT

abundance: -
v_gene: TRBV25-1
j_gene: TRBJ1-6
d_gene: TRBD1
CDR3aa: CASSEFDRADSPLHF
CDR3nt: TGTGCCAGCAGTGAATTCGACAGGGCAGATTCACCCCTCCACTTT

abundance: once
v_gene: TRBV27
j_gene: TRBJ2-7
d_gene: TRBD1
CDR3aa: CASVLGADRGDEQYF
CDR3nt: TGTGCCAGCGTACTAGGGGCGGACAGGGGCGACGAGCAGTACTTC

abundance: -
v_gene: TRBV6-2/TRBV6-3
j_gene: TRBJ2-7
d_gene: -
CDR3aa: CASSYGWGKSYEQYF
CDR3nt: TGTGCCAGCAGTTACGGTTGGGGGAAGAGCTACGAGCAGTACTTC

abundance: -
v_gene: TRBV3-1/TRBV3-2
j_gene: TRBJ1-2
d_gene: -
CDR3aa: CASSQAPGGNYGYTF
CDR3nt: TGTGCCAGCAGCCAAGCACCTGGGGGTAACTATGGCTACACCTTC

abundance: -
v_gene: TRBV10-3
j_gene: TRBJ1-5
d_gene: TRBD1
CDR3aa: CAISGQGDQPQHF
CDR3nt: TGTGCCATCAGCGGACAGGGGGATCAGCCCCAGCATTTT

abundance: -
v_gene: TRBV7-3
j_gene: TRBJ1-1
d_gene: TRBD1
CDR3aa: CASSLLGQGSTEAFF
CDR3nt: TGTGCCAGCAGCTTATTGGGACAGGGATCCACTGAAGCTTTCTTT

abundance: -
v_gene: TRBV28
j_gene: TRBJ1-1
d_gene: TRBD1
CDR3aa: CASSDRTGANTEAFF
CDR3nt: TGTGCCAGCAGTGACAGGACAGGGGCGAACACTGAAGCTTTCTTT

abundance: few
v_gene: TRBV5-1
j_gene: TRBJ1-4
d_gene: -
CDR3aa: CASSSGQTNLNEKLFF
CDR3nt: TGCGCCAGCAGCTCAGGACAGACGAATCTTAATGAAAAACTGTTTTTT

abundance: -
v_gene: TRBV25-1
j_gene: TRBJ2-2
d_gene: -
CDR3aa: CASSPGHPNTGELFF
CDR3nt: TGTGCCAGCAGTCCCGGACACCCGAACACCGGGGAGCTGTTTTTT

abundance: -
v_gene: TRBV7-6
j_gene: TRBJ1-4
d_gene: -
CDR3aa: CASSLGVATNEKLFF
CDR3nt: TGTGCCAGCAGCTTAGGGGTTGCAACTAATGAAAAACTGTTTTTT

abundance: once
v_gene: TRBV28
j_gene: TRBJ1-4
d_gene: -
CDR3aa: CASSSSGAPNEKLFF
CDR3nt: TGTGCCAGCAGTTCCTCGGGAGCCCCTAATGAAAAACTGTTTTTT

abundance: -
v_gene: TRBV11-2
j_gene: TRBJ1-3
d_gene: -
CDR3aa: CASCPGTHSGNTIYF
CDR3nt: TGTGCCAGCTGCCCTGGGACACACTCTGGAAACACCATATATTTT

abundance: -
v_gene: TRBV2
j_gene: TRBJ2-7
d_gene: TRBD2
CDR3aa: CASSAEREYGEQYF
CDR3nt: TGTGCCAGCAGTGCGGAGCGGGAGTATGGGGAGCAGTACTTC